The T cell receptor (beta chain) under discussion was sequenced for a study of blood T cell repertoires in COVID-19 (dated by TCRdb to 2018 to 2020). Turning to the overall study: The collaborator samples originated in the United States, Italy and Spain and spanned the acute and convalescent phases of COVID-19. The material from the prospective study consisted of cDNA or gDNA derived from T cells, B-cell-depleted T cells, or PBMCs. Subjects who had been exposed to COVID-19, were actively infected with it, or had recovered from it provided the deeply sampled blood TCRbeta repertoires that made up the dataset. The repertoires were made available in a free public database intended to serve as a resource for research on the immune response to SARS-CoV-2. The samples were drawn from two sources: the first 160 participants of the ongoing ImmuneRACE study, and over 1,000 subjects contributed by 6 global collaborators. Nearly every sample came with metadata listing a de-identified subject ID, COVID-19 status, age in years and sex. HLA class I and class II types, where available, came from metadata supplied by the sample provider rather than from assay-based typing.

The count of this clone is one. Its antigen is not yet known. No base quality values were provided; no much bigger clone lies one nucleotide off. Including the terminal cysteine and phenylalanine, the CDR3 comprises 16 residues. Solely the CDR3 DNA is kept, with 48 bases framed from the first base. The germline V gene yields KGHSH for CDR1 and LQKENI for CDR2. Compared with germline, V lacks 2 bases and J lacks 6 bases; bases without a gene match: 11. The collaborating institutions used their own protocols to collect whole blood in K2EDTA tubes. Collaborator samples were shipped for TCRbeta analysis as frozen whole blood, isolated PBMCs, or DNA extracted from either sample type. Broad study findings and their caveats: Clinical and demographic metadata were provided uncurated, with the amount varying by source and participant.

TCRbeta CDR3 regions were amplified from genomic DNA using the immunoSEQ Assay, a bias-controlled multiplex PCR. On the study's bioinformatics: Nucleated cell counts per sample were estimated from amplification of reference gene primers within the assay. To quantify the absolute abundance of each unique TCRbeta CDR3 rearrangement, sequence reads were collapsed and filtered. For each sample, productive Simpson clonality was calculated as the square root of Simpson's diversity index across productive rearrangements. As stored in TCRdb, this immuneACCESS dataset retains in-frame rearrangements with V and J assigned. A fraction of the clones does not appear; measured against another copy, unresolved V genes explain less than half of the discrepancy, and the remainder lacks a known reason. Clone size and the V and J calls come from that table; the DNA yielded D and trimming. The sample table holds 45,000 to 60,000 clones, of which around 83% were seen once. The ten top clones hold around 1.9% of the sample.

This sequence originates from a woman in her fifties or sixties with acute or convalescent COVID-19. The sequenced material came from peripheral blood. This sequence uses TRBV18 and TRBJ1-1, and TRBD1 matches 8 of the central bases. The base sequence is TGTGCCAGCTCACCATCAACTGGACAGGGAAATGCTGAAGCTTTCTTT. This gives the protein CASSPSTGQGNAEAFF.